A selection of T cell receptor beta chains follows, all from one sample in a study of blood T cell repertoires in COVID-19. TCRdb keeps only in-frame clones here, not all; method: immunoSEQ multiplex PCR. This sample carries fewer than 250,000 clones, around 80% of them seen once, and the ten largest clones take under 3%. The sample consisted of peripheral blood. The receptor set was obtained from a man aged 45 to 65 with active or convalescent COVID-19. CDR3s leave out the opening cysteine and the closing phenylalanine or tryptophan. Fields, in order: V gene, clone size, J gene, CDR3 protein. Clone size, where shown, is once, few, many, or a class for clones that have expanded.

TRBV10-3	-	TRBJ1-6	AISEGQQSPLH
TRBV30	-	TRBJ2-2	AWSRRGGSTGELF
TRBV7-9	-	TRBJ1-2	ASSLAGTEGANGYT
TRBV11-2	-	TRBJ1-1	ASSLDRGLAF
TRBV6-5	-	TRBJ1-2	ASSYSGGVYGYT
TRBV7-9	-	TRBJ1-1	ASSLAPEAF
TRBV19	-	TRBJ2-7	ASSIVATSGSAEQY
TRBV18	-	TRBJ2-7	ASSPPTSGTYEQY
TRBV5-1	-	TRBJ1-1	ASSWFGQGATEAF
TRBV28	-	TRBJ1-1	ASSLPMDTEAF
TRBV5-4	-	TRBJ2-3	ASSISTRRSSTDTQY
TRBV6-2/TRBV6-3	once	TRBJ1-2	ASSFTKTGTYGYT
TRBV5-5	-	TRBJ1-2	ASGWGRVGGYT
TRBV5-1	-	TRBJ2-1	ASSPSTRQGSYNEQF
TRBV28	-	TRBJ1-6	ASAKGALNSPLH
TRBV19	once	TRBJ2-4	ASSIGNRGLLLAGAKNIQY
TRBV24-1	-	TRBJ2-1	ATRGERGAYNEQF
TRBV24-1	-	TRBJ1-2	ATSEGQGNGYT
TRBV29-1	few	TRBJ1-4	SAQGATNEKLF
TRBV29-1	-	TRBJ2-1	SVGEGWNEQF
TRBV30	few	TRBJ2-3	AWSPHGGTQY
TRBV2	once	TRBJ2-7	AIQGRSYEQY
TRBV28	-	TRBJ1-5	ASTRTGGRSNQPQH
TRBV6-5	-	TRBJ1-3	ASSPMTTTGNTIY
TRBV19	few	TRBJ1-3	ASSPTGPGNTIY
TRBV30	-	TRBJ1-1	AWSVPGTEAF
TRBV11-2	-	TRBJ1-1	ASSVQLGQVNTEAF
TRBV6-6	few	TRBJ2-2	ASLPGEHTGELF
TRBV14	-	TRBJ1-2	ASSQVQGARIYGYT
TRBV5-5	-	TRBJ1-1	ASSLAGTVFRQAEAF
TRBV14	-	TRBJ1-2	ASSHDRDRPHYGYT
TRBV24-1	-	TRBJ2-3	ATSDLGLAGGTDTQY
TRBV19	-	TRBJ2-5	ASRAGGGIQETQY
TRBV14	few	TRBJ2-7	ASSQGGLRDSSYEQY
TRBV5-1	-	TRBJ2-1	ASSPLAGNEQF
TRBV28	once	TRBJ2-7	ASSLRSGGVDEQY
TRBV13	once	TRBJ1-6	ASSTGTGLFNSPLH
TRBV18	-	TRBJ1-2	ASSPPGAGWTNGYT
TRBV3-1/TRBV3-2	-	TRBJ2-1	ASSPTFGTSGTLNEQF
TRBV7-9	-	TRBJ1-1	ASSLGGTLAAF
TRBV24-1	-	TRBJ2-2	ATSDRQRNTGELF
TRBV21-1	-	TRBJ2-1	ASVVFLAGGCNEQF
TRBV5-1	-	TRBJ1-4	ASSLAVRADAGYEKLF
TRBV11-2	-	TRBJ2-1	ASSLSGGYNEQF
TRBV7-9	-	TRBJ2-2	APRGSGELF
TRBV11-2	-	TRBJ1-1	ASSLGISIGAF
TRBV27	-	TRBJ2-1	ASSLSPRDRKL
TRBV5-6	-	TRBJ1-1	ASSLAQGASEAF
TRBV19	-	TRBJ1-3	ASSTHRGPGNTIY
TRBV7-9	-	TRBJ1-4	ASSLPGQAKPNEKLF
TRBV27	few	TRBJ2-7	ASSSLSDRGHEQY
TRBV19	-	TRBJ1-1	ASQAGGAAEAF
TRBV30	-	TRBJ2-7	AWTPGGAEQY
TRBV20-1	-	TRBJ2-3	SAGLEGY
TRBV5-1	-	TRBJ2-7	ASRFEGGNEQY
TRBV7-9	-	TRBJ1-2	ASSLARPENYGYT
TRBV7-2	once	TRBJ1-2	ASSFSGFGGYT
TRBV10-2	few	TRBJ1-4	ASSGPGQGDEKLF
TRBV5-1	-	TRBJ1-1	ASSKIQGMNTEAF